The 11 T cell receptor beta chains below were found in one sample sequenced in a study of siplizumab effects on memory and regulatory T cells. Clones were read by immunoSEQ multiplex PCR, and TCRdb kept only the in-frame ones, dropping some. The sample shows fewer than 120,000 clones, just under 95% of them seen only once. Sequencing was done on a sample of CD4+ T cells sorted from blood. The receptors were sampled from a human donor in good health.

The DNA of the CDR3 is TGTGCCAGCTCACTCACTAGCGGGAGCTCGGATACGCAGTATTTT. Protein sequence: CASSLTSGSSDTQYF. J is TRBJ2-3 and V is TRBV18, with 11 bases aligning to TRBD2. CDR3 length equals 15 residues. Germline V lookup: CDR1 KGHSH, CDR2 LQKENI. V shed 4 bases and J 6 bases; nucleotides not matched to a gene: 6. Using reference TRBV18 and TRBJ2-3 for the parts outside the CDR3, the full variable domain is NAGVMQNPRHLVRRRGQEARLRCSPMKGHSHVYWYRQLPEEGLKFMVYLQKENIIDESGMPKERFSAEFPKEGPSILRIQQVVRGDSAAYFCASSLTSGSSDTQYFGPGTRLTVL.

This clone was detected only a few times. The chain couples TRBV7-2 to TRBJ2-5; 8 positions agree with TRBD1. Germline V gene lookup returns CDR1 SGHTA and CDR2 FQGNSA. J lost 5 bases, V lost 5 bases, and 10 bases had no gene match. The CDR3 length is 15 residues. Written as DNA, the CDR3 is TGTGCCAGCAGCCCCCTCGCCCAGGGGGCGGAGACCCAGTACTTC. It translates to CASSPLAQGAETQYF.

This clone occurred a few times. CDR3 amino acids: CASRRYWGGYTF. DNA for the CDR3: TGTGCCAGCAGGAGATACTGGGGTGGCTACACCTTC. The V call is TRBV6-5, the J call TRBJ1-2; no definite D call. Germline values: CDR1 MNHEY, CDR2 SVGAGI. CDR3 size: 12 residues. V lost 6 bases to trimming and J lost 7 bases, with 12 bases between them.

The gene calls are TRBV21-1 and TRBJ1-3. TRBV21-1 is a documented pseudogene. The length of the CDR3 is 10 residues. CDR3 sequence (DNA): TGTGCCAGCAGCAATAACGCTATATATTTT. Amino acid sequence: CASSNNAIYF.

As concerns this clone: The junction differs from germline at one of its ends, possibly a read error. This chain connects TRBV19 to TRBJ1-5; the D is unclear. Germline CDR1 and CDR2: LNHDA and SQIVND (reference sequence). The CDR3 totals 14 residues. The CDR3: CASTISVSNQPQHF. The CDR3 DNA reads as TGTGCCAGTACTATATCGGTTAGCAATCAGCCCCAGCATTTT.

The chain carries TRBV5-1 and TRBJ2-3, with D unresolved. V was cut by 1 base and J by 4 bases, with 13 bases left in between. The CDR3 is 15 amino acids. Germline V gene data show CDR1 as SGHRS and CDR2 as YFSETQ. CDR3 DNA: TGCGCCAGCAGCTTGACTGGGAATGGGGCAGATACGCAGTATTTT. This gives the protein CASSLTGNGADTQYF.

The J gene is TRBJ2-1, the V gene TRBV7-3; no firm D call. Per the germline V gene, CDR1 is SGHTA and CDR2 is FQGTGA. This CDR3 contains 14 residues. Trimming removed 2 bases at V and 4 bases at J, with 9 bases between. The CDR3 loop reads CASSLDSGYNEQFF. Written as DNA, the CDR3 is TGTGCCAGCAGCTTAGATTCCGGTTACAATGAGCAGTTCTTC.

The table lists this clone with a few counts. The V and J genes are TRBV10-3 and TRBJ1-5, with no clear D. The V end was cut by 2 bases, the J end by 2 bases, with 7 bases between. This CDR3 contains 14 residues. Per the germline V gene, CDR1 is ENHRY and CDR2 is SYGVKD. CDR3 nucleotides: TGTGCCATCAGTGAGGGACGGGGCAATCAGCCCCAGCATTTT. Its translation: CAISEGRGNQPQHF.

The genes are TRBV14 and TRBJ2-7, with D perhaps matching TRBD2 (6 bases). The V gene's germline CDR1 is SGHDN and CDR2 FVKESK. This CDR3 is built from 15 residues. Trimming took 1 base from V and 2 from J, leaving 12 bases between them. The CDR3 sequence: CASSQGGVGPYEQYF. The CDR3 nucleotides are TGTGCCAGCAGCCAAGGCGGGGTGGGCCCCTACGAGCAGTACTTC.

The V and J genes are TRBV19 and TRBJ2-7; tentatively, D is TRBD2 (5 bases). The V end lost 3 bases, the J end lost 2 bases, and 14 bases lay between the germline ends. The CDR3 contains 15 residues. Germline CDR1 is LNHDA and CDR2 is SQIVND (reference sequence). CDR3 in DNA: TGTGCCAGTAGTATTCAAGCCGGGGTTGCCTACGAGCAGTACTTC. It yields the protein CASSIQAGVAYEQYF. The full variable domain, rest sourced from reference TRBV19 and TRBJ2-7, is DGGITQSPKYLFRKEGQNVTLSCEQNLNHDAMYWYRQDPGQGLRLIYYSQIVNDFQKGDIAEGYSVSREKKESFPLTVTSAQKNPTAFYLCASSIQAGVAYEQYFGPGTRLTVT.

Points on this clone: The same CDR3 can be traced to other DNA sequences in this sample. The rearrangement joins TRBV5-1 to TRBJ2-5; 8 bases are shared with TRBD1. The CDR3 totals 14 residues. CDR1 is SGHRS, CDR2 YFSETQ, per germline. Germline trimming cut 2 bases from V and 5 bases from J; bases unmatched to any gene: 5. For the CDR3, the DNA is TGCGCCAGCAGCTTTTCAGGGGGCCGGGAGACCCAGTACTTC. As protein: CASSFSGGRETQYF.